This is a list of T cell receptor beta chains from one sample in a study of cytomegalovirus exposure and HLA in healthy donors. TCRdb's copy holds only in-frame clones and misses some; the assay was immunoSEQ multiplex PCR. The data hold under 200,000 clones, with roughly 84% observed a single time. Source material: PBMCs. The source of these receptors is a man aged 30 to 45 in good health and CMV-seronegative. The CDR3 runs from the conserved cysteine through the conserved F or W. The D gene is left open where the match is weak. Only part of the rows carry a size: once, few, many, or a class if the clone is expanded.

CDR3 length | clone size | D gene | J gene | V gene | CDR3 protein
13 | NA | TRBD1 | TRBJ1-2 | TRBV11-2 | CASTQTGAGGYTF
14 | NA | NA | TRBJ1-5 | TRBV21-1 | CASHKGSENQPQHF
12 | NA | TRBD1 | TRBJ2-7 | TRBV7-9 | CASTTDRDEQYF
13 | NA | NA | TRBJ2-7 | TRBV15 | CATSSLVSYEQYF
14 | NA | NA | TRBJ2-3 | TRBV5-4 | CASSSNSNTDTQYF
12 | NA | NA | TRBJ2-7 | TRBV2 | CASSWGVVEQYF
15 | NA | TRBD2 | TRBJ2-3 | TRBV18 | CASSPGGLGTDTQYF
15 | NA | TRBD1 | TRBJ2-1 | TRBV19 | CASSLTGTAYNEQFF
16 | NA | NA | TRBJ1-6 | TRBV6-5 | CASSYGWTGDNSPLHF
15 | NA | TRBD1 | TRBJ2-7 | TRBV27 | CASSFSRTGPGEQYF
15 | NA | TRBD1 | TRBJ1-5 | TRBV30 | CAWSRDRRNNQPQHF
17 | NA | NA | TRBJ2-3 | TRBV9 | CASPPTAIGEAGDTQYF
16 | NA | NA | TRBJ2-3 | TRBV5-1 | CASSFGSSVSTDTQYF
16 | once | NA | TRBJ1-4 | TRBV19 | CASRGRTAATNEKLFF
14 | NA | TRBD2 | TRBJ2-5 | TRBV19 | CASGLAGPQETQYF
13 | NA | TRBD1 | TRBJ2-7 | TRBV7-9 | CASSGTVTYEQYF
13 | NA | NA | TRBJ1-1 | TRBV15 | CATSMLGGTEAFF
12 | NA | NA | TRBJ2-7 | TRBV2 | CASRDISYEQYF
13 | NA | NA | TRBJ2-1 | TRBV29-1 | CSVTVSSYNEQFF
13 | NA | TRBD1 | TRBJ2-7 | TRBV6-1 | CASSSDRAYEQYF
15 | NA | TRBD2 | TRBJ2-5 | TRBV6-5 | CASSYESGRVETQYF
13 | NA | TRBD1 | TRBJ1-1 | TRBV11-3 | CASSRTGDTEAFF
13 | NA | NA | TRBJ2-7 | TRBV6-1 | CASSVREGGEQYF
14 | NA | TRBD2 | TRBJ2-1 | TRBV29-1 | CSVHTGSGRAVRFF
14 | few | NA | TRBJ2-5 | TRBV7-7 | CASSATRSGETQYF
13 | NA | NA | TRBJ2-2 | TRBV7-2 | CASQLPGTGELFF
16 | NA | TRBD1 | TRBJ2-2 | TRBV27 | CASSPTGESTFRELFF
14 | NA | NA | TRBJ2-3 | TRBV29-1 | CSAPQTATTDTQYF
15 | NA | TRBD1 | TRBJ1-1 | TRBV5-1 | CASSLTQGARGEAFF
14 | NA | TRBD1 | TRBJ1-2 | TRBV5-1 | CASSPGQAGGGYTF
12 | NA | TRBD1 | TRBJ2-1 | TRBV5-1 | CASSQDRGGQFF
16 | NA | NA | TRBJ1-5 | TRBV10-3 | CAISESPRRSNQPQHF
20 | few | NA | TRBJ2-1 | TRBV2 | CASSERTSGFQVGQYNEQFF
13 | NA | NA | TRBJ2-3 | TRBV9 | CASSVVLTDTQYF
14 | NA | NA | TRBJ1-5 | TRBV2 | CASGFAGGNQPQHF
15 | NA | TRBD1 | TRBJ1-5 | TRBV5-8 | CASSLGRGFNQPQHF
15 | few | TRBD2 | TRBJ2-2 | TRBV7-8 | CASSLGSGGTGELFF
13 | NA | NA | TRBJ1-1 | TRBV28 | CATIGGGSTEAFF
15 | NA | NA | TRBJ2-1 | TRBV7-7 | CASSLAVTGLNEQFF
18 | once | NA | TRBJ2-1 | TRBV9 | CASSSIGGGSGSYNEQFF
14 | NA | NA | TRBJ2-2 | TRBV5-4 | CASSLLGVTGELFF